This passage covers 32 T cell receptor beta chains from one sample sequenced in a study of blood T cell repertoires in COVID-19. Using immunoSEQ multiplex PCR, the repertoire was profiled, and TCRdb retains in-frame clones only, with some absent. This sample has tens of thousands of clones, with roughly 87% found just once. The sample consisted of peripheral blood. Source of these receptors: a woman older than 75 with acute or convalescent COVID-19.

The chain links TRBV30 to TRBJ2-1, with 14 bases identical to TRBD2. After removal of 1 base from V and 7 bases from J, the junction contained 3 bases not matched to a gene. This CDR3 contains 15 residues. Germline assignment: CDR1 GTSNPN and CDR2 SVGIG (reference sequence). The CDR3 sequence is CAWSGTSGRRNEQFF. The CDR3 DNA follows: TGTGCCTGGAGTGGGACTAGCGGGAGGAGGAATGAGCAGTTCTTC.

A single count supports this clone. This chain links TRBV19 with TRBJ1-5, with D possibly being TRBD1 (6 bases). The CDR3 length is 15 residues. Germline loops: CDR1 LNHDA, CDR2 SQIVND (reference sequence). The V end was cut by 7 bases, the J end by 2 bases, with 15 bases between. The CDR3 reads CASTPRGARNQPQHF. The CDR3 DNA reads TGTGCCAGTACCCCTCGGGGGGCGCGCAATCAGCCCCAGCATTTT.

The rearrangement joins TRBV10-3 to TRBJ1-6; D remains unclear. Per germline, CDR1 ENHRY and CDR2 SYGVKD. CDR3 size: 15 residues. Trimming left V 0 bases short and J 11 bases short, with 14 bases between. The CDR3 DNA reads TGTGCCATCAGTGAGTCGATCACAGATTGGGCACCCCTCCACTTT. It is translated as CAISESITDWAPLHF.

V gene TRBV6-5 combines with J gene TRBJ1-1, with D perhaps TRBD1 (5 bases). Germline CDR1 reads MNHEY; CDR2 reads SVGAGI. The CDR3 covers 15 residues. The V and J ends lost 6 bases and 11 bases respectively, with 25 bases between them. For the CDR3, the DNA is TGTGCCAGCAGCCCCTCTGGGGGGACTCTGATTCAGGCTTTCTTT. Protein: CASSPSGGTLIQAFF.

This clone was picked up a small number of times. This chain joins TRBV19 and TRBJ2-1; D is perhaps TRBD2 (5 bases). Trimming cost V 1 base and J 9 bases, with 16 bases left between them. The V gene's germline CDR1 is LNHDA and CDR2 SQIVND (reference sequence). The CDR3 loop spans 15 amino acids. This CDR3 reads CASSIGAGILREQFF. In nucleotides, the CDR3 is TGTGCCAGTAGTATAGGGGCCGGGATCTTGCGTGAGCAGTTCTTC.

This chain connects TRBV5-5 to TRBJ2-7, with D possibly TRBD1 on 6 matching bases. Germline V gene lookup returns CDR1 SGHKS and CDR2 YYEKEE (reference sequence). The CDR3 length is 13 residues. Deletions cut 4 bases from V and 6 bases from J, with 14 bases between. The DNA of the CDR3 is TGTGCCAGCAGCAACAGGGTTAAAGGCGAGCAGTACTTC. This encodes CASSNRVKGEQYF.

The chain links TRBV19 to TRBJ1-5; tentative D call: TRBD1 (6 bases). The V and J ends lost 6 bases and 0 bases respectively, with 12 bases between them. The CDR3 is 15 amino acids. Per the germline V gene, CDR1 is LNHDA and CDR2 is SQIVND (reference sequence). The DNA for the CDR3 is TGTGCCAGTAGGGACCGGGACATTAGCAATCAGCCCCAGCATTTT. Its translation: CASRDRDISNQPQHF.

The chain combines TRBV19 with TRBJ1-2, with 10 bases matching TRBD1. This CDR3 is built from 13 residues. Germline V gene data show CDR1 as LNHDA and CDR2 as SQIVND (reference sequence). The V and J ends lost 7 bases and 6 bases, in that order; junction bases with no gene match: 5. CDR3 region: CASIRTGGHGYTF. CDR3 bases: TGTGCCAGTATACGGACAGGGGGACATGGCTACACCTTC.

In nucleotides, the CDR3 is TGCGCCAGCAGTCGGGACCTCCTGCCGGGGGACACTGAAGCTTTCTTT. Translation: CASSRDLLPGDTEAFF. V and J are TRBV5-1 and TRBJ1-1; tentative D call: TRBD1 (5 bases). The CDR3 covers 16 residues. With 5 bases removed from V and 3 bases from J, the gap between germline ends came to 20 bases. Germline loops: CDR1 SGHRS, CDR2 YFSETQ. The full variable domain, in which reference TRBV5-1 and TRBJ1-1 provide the parts outside the CDR3, is KAGVTQTPRYLIKTRGQQVTLSCSPISGHRSVSWYQQTPGQGLQFLFEYFSETQRNKGNFPGRFSGRQFSNSRSEMNVSTLELGDSALYLCASSRDLLPGDTEAFFGQGTRLTVV.

The chain uses TRBV5-5 and TRBJ1-1; 8 bases match TRBD1. This CDR3 is 17 amino acids long. The germline V gene encodes CDR1 SGHKS and CDR2 YYEKEE (reference sequence). Germline trimming cut 4 bases from V and 5 bases from J; bases unmatched to any gene: 16. The CDR3 sequence is CASSPRGLGQGVTEAFF. The CDR3 DNA sequence: TGTGCCAGCAGCCCCAGAGGCCTTGGACAGGGAGTTACTGAAGCTTTCTTT.

The V call is TRBV21-1, the J call TRBJ1-4; whether TRBD1, the table's D call, matches the DNA was not checked. TRBV21-1 is an annotated pseudogene. The CDR3 runs to 17 residues. The CDR3 loop is CASSRGQANATNEKLFF. The CDR3 coding sequence is TGTGCCAGCAGCAGGGGACAGGCCAACGCAACTAATGAAAAACTGTTTTTT.

This clone was seen only once. The CDR3 here is CASSPDRDLYNEQFF. The CDR3 DNA is TGTGCCAGCTCACCGGACAGGGATCTCTACAATGAGCAGTTCTTC. The V gene is TRBV18, the J gene TRBJ2-1, with TRBD1 matching 8 bases. The junction had 4 bases not matched to a gene; V was cut back by 3 bases and J by 3 bases. Germline V gene lookup returns CDR1 KGHSH and CDR2 LQKENI. The CDR3 is 15 amino acids. The full variable domain, completed using reference TRBV18 and TRBJ2-1, is NAGVMQNPRHLVRRRGQEARLRCSPMKGHSHVYWYRQLPEEGLKFMVYLQKENIIDESGMPKERFSAEFPKEGPSILRIQQVVRGDSAAYFCASSPDRDLYNEQFFGPGTRLTVL.

V usage is TRBV5-6 and J usage is TRBJ1-2; D unclear. V lost 4 bases and J lost 6, with 16 bases in between. The CDR3 sequence is 14 residues long. Germline V gives CDR1 SGHDT, CDR2 YYEEEE. CDR3 sequence (DNA): TGTGCCAGCAGCCGATCCGCAATAGAGGATGGCTACACCTTC. Protein: CASSRSAIEDGYTF.

The CDR3 DNA reads as TGTGCCAGCAGTGATCTTCTGGACAGGGGTTACAATGAGCAGTTCTTC. Translation: CASSDLLDRGYNEQFF. This chain uses TRBV25-1 with TRBJ2-1; 9 nucleotides align to TRBD1. This CDR3 is built from 16 residues. V lost 3 bases, J lost 4 bases, and 7 bases stayed unmatched. From germline, CDR1 is MGHDK and CDR2 SYGVNS.

CDR3 in amino acids: CASSAGPAISAFF. The CDR3, as DNA: TGTGCCAGCAGTGCGGGCCCAGCCATATCGGCTTTCTTT. This sequence joins TRBV12-3 or TRBV12-4 and TRBJ1-1; D is ambiguous. V shed 5 bases and J shed 11 bases, with 18 bases lying between them. This CDR3 comprises 13 residues.

Written as DNA, the CDR3 is TGTGCCAGCAGCCAAGGCGCCCAGGGAGGGGTCGGCTACACCTTC. It encodes CASSQGAQGGVGYTF. This chain connects TRBV3-1 (or the pseudogene TRBV3-2) to TRBJ1-2, with D possibly being TRBD1 (5 bases). This CDR3 has 15 residues. Germline V CDR1 and CDR2: LGHDT, YNNKEL (reference sequence). V lost 1 base to trimming and J lost 8 bases, with 17 bases between them.

The genes are TRBV9 and TRBJ2-3, with D tentatively TRBD2 (5 bases). V was pared by 3 bases and J by 5 bases, with 10 bases between. CDR1 is SGDLS and CDR2 is YYNGEE in the germline V gene. CDR3 length equals 13 residues. CDR3: CASSAGVGDTQYF. The CDR3 region has the DNA TGTGCCAGCAGCGCCGGGGTTGGAGATACGCAGTATTTT.

The chain couples TRBV30 to TRBJ2-7; D is possibly TRBD1 (6 bases). Looked up from germline, CDR1 is GTSNPN and CDR2 is SVGIG (reference sequence). The CDR3 runs 14 residues. Between the trimmed V and J ends, which lost 2 bases and 1 base, there was a span of 12 bases. This CDR3 reads CAWSLGTTSYEQYF. In DNA, the CDR3 is TGTGCCTGGAGTCTAGGGACAACGTCCTACGAGCAGTACTTC.

The chain joins TRBV10-3 to TRBJ1-1; 7 bases map to TRBD1. Germline V CDR1 and CDR2: ENHRY, SYGVKD. This CDR3 has 16 residues. J lost 3 bases, V lost 0 bases, and 7 bases had no gene match. The chain's CDR3 is CAISESSGGSDTEAFF. In DNA form, the CDR3 reads TGTGCCATCAGTGAGTCTTCAGGGGGTTCCGACACTGAAGCTTTCTTT.

The gene calls are TRBV7-8 and TRBJ1-1; weak D call: TRBD1 (5 bases). From germline, CDR1 is SGHVS and CDR2 FQNEAQ. V lost 5 bases and J lost 4, with 14 bases in between. The CDR3 runs 14 residues. For the CDR3, the DNA is TGTGCCAGCAGCGTCCATCAGGGTGGCACTGAAGCTTTCTTT. This gives the protein CASSVHQGGTEAFF.

In this sample, this clone turned up once. V gene TRBV7-8 combines with J gene TRBJ1-1; no clear D. The CDR3 totals 12 residues. Trimming took off 5 bases at V and 7 bases at J, with 11 bases between the two ends. Germline-derived CDR1 and CDR2 are SGHVS and FQNEAQ. Written as DNA, the CDR3 is TGTGCCAGCAGCCTCGACAAAGTTGAAGCTTTCTTT. This sequence encodes CASSLDKVEAFF.

The chain links TRBV2 to TRBJ1-5; 7 nucleotides align to TRBD1. The CDR3 runs to 15 residues. V lost 3 bases to trimming and J lost 5 bases; unmatched junction nucleotides: 7. The germline gives CDR1 SNHLY, CDR2 FYNNEI. The CDR3 DNA follows: TGTGCCAGCAGTGATGGGAGCGGACAGGATCAGCCCCAGCATTTT. Its protein product is CASSDGSGQDQPQHF.

This rearrangement joins TRBV6-5 to TRBJ2-1, with 13 bases fitting TRBD2. CDR3 length: 16 amino acids. The junction had 7 bases not matched to a gene; V was cut back by 2 bases and J by 9 bases. Germline V gene data show CDR1 as MNHEY and CDR2 as SVGAGI. This chain's CDR3 is CASSYAPGLAGSEQFF. The CDR3 DNA reads TGTGCCAGCAGTTACGCACCGGGACTAGCGGGAAGTGAGCAGTTCTTC.

V is TRBV15 and J is TRBJ2-3, with 11 bases aligning to TRBD2. Germline V lookup: CDR1 LNHNV, CDR2 YYDKDF (reference sequence). CDR3 size: 17 residues. J gave up 4 bases and V 5 bases, and 11 bases lay outside the gene matches. The CDR3 sequence is CATSAPQLAGVADTQYF. The DNA for the CDR3 is TGTGCCACCAGCGCCCCTCAACTAGCGGGAGTAGCAGATACGCAGTATTTT.

The gene calls are TRBV6-6 and TRBJ2-1; 11 bases fit TRBD2. The CDR3 is made up of 15 amino acids. Per germline, CDR1 MNHNY and CDR2 SVGAGI (reference sequence). With 8 bases clipped from V and 3 bases from J, the junction kept 6 bases outside the gene matches. The CDR3 DNA follows: TGTGCCAGCTCTCCGGGGACTAGCGGCTACAATGAGCAGTTCTTC. Amino acid sequence: CASSPGTSGYNEQFF.

The chain recombines TRBV9 with TRBJ2-1, with 10 bases identical to TRBD2. Germline values: CDR1 SGDLS, CDR2 YYNGEE. CDR3 length: 13 amino acids. With 6 bases clipped from V and 5 bases from J, the junction kept 2 bases outside the gene matches. CDR3 DNA: TGTGCCAGCACAGCGGGAGGGAACAATGAGCAGTTCTTC. This codes for CASTAGGNNEQFF.

The chain combines TRBV2 with TRBJ2-7; 11 bases agree with TRBD2. The V gene end was trimmed by 7 bases and the J gene end by 3 bases; junction bases not matched to a gene: 5. The CDR3 consists of 14 residues. CDR1 is SNHLY, CDR2 FYNNEI, per germline. This CDR3 reads CASKLAGDLYEQYF. Here the CDR3 DNA reads TGTGCCAGCAAACTAGCGGGGGACCTCTACGAGCAGTACTTC.

V gene TRBV10-3 combines with J gene TRBJ2-2, with 10 positions matching TRBD2. CDR1 is ENHRY and CDR2 is SYGVKD in the germline V gene. The CDR3 spans 16 residues. V trimming: 6 bases; J trimming: 4 bases; junction bases outside the gene matches: 8. The CDR3 reads CAIRGSSGGFTGELFF. In nucleotides, the CDR3 is TGTGCCATCAGGGGTTCTAGCGGGGGCTTCACCGGGGAGCTGTTTTTT.

This chain joins TRBV19 and TRBJ2-4, with unresolved D. Germline CDR1 LNHDA, CDR2 SQIVND (reference sequence). CDR3 length equals 16 residues. Trimming pared 2 bases from V and 0 bases from J, leaving 11 bases between. CDR3 bases: TGTGCCAGTAGTATACATGGAGAGAGAGCCAAAAACATTCAGTACTTC. Encoded protein: CASSIHGERAKNIQYF.

The chain carries TRBV9 and TRBJ1-3; D is unclear. The V and J ends lost 4 bases and 4 bases respectively, with 3 bases between them. The CDR3 loop spans 11 amino acids. The germline V gene encodes CDR1 SGDLS and CDR2 YYNGEE. The CDR3 region is CASSLGNTIYF. CDR3 coding DNA: TGTGCCAGCAGCCTAGGAAACACCATATATTTT.

This clone has only one observation. The rearrangement links TRBV5-1 to TRBJ2-1, with 11 bases fitting TRBD2. Germline CDR1 reads SGHRS; CDR2 reads YFSETQ. The V gene end was trimmed by 5 bases and the J gene end by 0 bases; junction bases not matched to a gene: 10. The CDR3 loop spans 18 amino acids. The CDR3 loop is CASRRLAGNPSSYNEQFF. CDR3 coding DNA: TGCGCCAGCAGGAGACTAGCGGGAAATCCGAGCTCCTACAATGAGCAGTTCTTC.

This chain joins TRBV7-8 and TRBJ2-7, with 9 bases aligning to TRBD1. The germline V gene has CDR1 SGHVS and CDR2 FQNEAQ. V was pared by 4 bases and J by 4 bases, with 8 bases of the junction left unmatched. CDR3 length: 15 amino acids. The CDR3 sequence: CASSYDRGTLYEQYF. The CDR3 coding sequence is TGTGCCAGCAGCTATGACAGGGGGACATTGTACGAGCAGTACTTC.